The TCR beta chain under discussion was sequenced for a study of cytomegalovirus exposure and HLA in healthy donors. CDR1 SGHNT and CDR2 YENEEA come from the germline V gene. With V trimmed by 5 bases and J by 5 bases, 10 bases remained unmatched. The CDR3 has 15 amino acids. PCR involved 60 Vbeta and 13 Jbeta primers. Sequenced by immunoSEQ multiplex PCR; TCRdb stores in-frame clones only, minus some. The sample records 150,000 to 200,000 clones, roughly 76% being singletons. The rearrangement links TRBV11-3 to TRBJ2-5, with 8 bases aligning to TRBD2. The receptor was isolated from a woman aged 18-29 years in good health and CMV-seropositive. Specimen: PBMCs. The CDR3 loop reads CASSDRTSPQETQYF. For the CDR3, the DNA is TGTGCCAGCAGCGATAGGACTAGCCCCCAGGAGACCCAGTACTTC.